The next 15 T cell receptor beta chains were all read from a single sample in a study of cytomegalovirus exposure and HLA in healthy donors. It was with 60 Vbeta and 13 Jbeta primers that the PCR ran. This table comes from immunoSEQ multiplex PCR, and its TCRdb copy is limited to in-frame clones, with some not included. The data contain around 110,000 clones, under 85% of them singletons. Sequencing was done on a sample of PBMCs. The receptor set was obtained from a woman aged 18-29 years in good health and CMV-seronegative.

The J gene is TRBJ1-4, the V gene TRBV9, with D possibly being TRBD1 (6 bases). The CDR3 loop spans 16 amino acids. V lost 2 bases and J lost 3, with 14 bases in between. Germline assignment: CDR1 SGDLS and CDR2 YYNGEE. CDR3 coding DNA: TGTGCCAGCAGCGTCGGGACACCGGCTTCTAATGAAAAACTGTTTTTT. Encoded protein: CASSVGTPASNEKLFF. The full variable domain, its missing parts supplied by reference TRBV9 and TRBJ1-4, is DSGVTQTPKHLITATGQRVTLRCSPRSGDLSVYWYQQSLDQGLQFLIQYYNGEERAKGNILERFSAQQFPDLHSELNLSSLELGDSALYFCASSVGTPASNEKLFFGSGTQLSVL.

Notes on this clone: One junction end does not reproduce the germline sequence, and a read error may be involved. The rearrangement uses TRBV7-7 and TRBJ2-3; D unclear. Per germline, CDR1 SSHAT and CDR2 FNYEAQ (reference sequence). This CDR3 contains 15 residues. CDR3 in DNA: TGTGCTAGCAGCTTAGGCGTCGGGAGCACAGATACGCAGTATTTT. Its translation: CASSLGVGSTDTQYF.

The V gene is TRBV5-4, the J gene TRBJ2-3; tentative D call: TRBD2 (5 bases). The CDR3 totals 14 residues. Germline V gene lookup returns CDR1 SGHNT and CDR2 YYREEE (reference sequence). Trimming shortened V by 1 base and J by 2 bases, and 8 bases separated the two germline ends. The CDR3 region is CASSLKTTTDTQYF. The CDR3 bases are TGTGCCAGCAGCTTGAAGACTACCACAGATACGCAGTATTTT.

In its sample, this clone was seen once. This chain uses TRBV6-5 with TRBJ1-2; 7 nucleotides align to TRBD1. The length of the CDR3 is 14 residues. Trimming took 5 bases from V and 14 from J; bases not matched to a gene: 17. Germline V gene sequence: CDR1 MNHEY, CDR2 SVGAGI. This CDR3 reads CASSPDRVGGVRTF. The CDR3 DNA follows: TGTGCCAGCAGTCCCGACAGGGTGGGGGGAGTGAGGACCTTC.

The chain recombines TRBV29-1 with TRBJ1-4; no clear D. From germline, CDR1 is SQVTM and CDR2 ANQGSEA. This CDR3 has 16 amino acids. Deletions cut 4 bases from V and 8 bases from J, with 23 bases between. In nucleotides, the CDR3 is TGCAGCGTTGGAGACCGTCCGGGTCCAGTAGCAGAAAAACTGTTTTTT. Translated: CSVGDRPGPVAEKLFF.

This rearrangement joins TRBV7-9 to TRBJ1-2; D remains ambiguous. V was pared by 2 bases and J by 2 bases, with 9 bases between. This CDR3 spans 14 amino acids. Germline loops: CDR1 SEHNR, CDR2 FQNEAQ (reference sequence). DNA of the CDR3: TGTGCCAGCAGCTTAACAAAATCCAACTATGGCTACACCTTC. It codes for CASSLTKSNYGYTF.

The chain is built from TRBV10-3 and TRBJ2-7; no clear D. The V end was cut by 0 bases, the J end by 6 bases, with 6 bases between. The V gene's germline CDR1 is ENHRY and CDR2 SYGVKD. CDR3 length: 12 residues. DNA for the CDR3: TGTGCCATCAGTGAGTCTCGGGTCGAGCAGTACTTC. Amino acids: CAISESRVEQYF.

The gene calls are TRBV30 and TRBJ2-2, with D possibly being TRBD1 (6 bases). Germline V gives CDR1 GTSNPN, CDR2 SVGIG (reference sequence). V lost 3 bases and J lost 6, with 8 bases in between. The CDR3 spans 12 residues. The chain's CDR3 is CAWSRTAGELFF. The DNA of the CDR3 is TGTGCCTGGAGCCGGACAGCCGGGGAGCTGTTTTTT.

This clone was found once. This rearrangement joins TRBV2 to TRBJ2-3, with D perhaps matching TRBD2 (5 bases). The CDR3 sequence is 15 residues long. CDR1 is SNHLY and CDR2 is FYNNEI in the germline V gene. Between the trimmed V and J ends, which lost 6 bases and 0 bases, there was a span of 13 bases. CDR3 nucleotide sequence: TGTGCCAGCAGCTTCTTGCCGGGGAGCACAGATACGCAGTATTTT. Translating gives CASSFLPGSTDTQYF.

The chain employs TRBV10-2 and TRBJ1-5; 7 nucleotides match TRBD1. The CDR3 runs to 15 residues. The germline V gene has CDR1 WSHSY and CDR2 SAAADI. V lost 0 bases to trimming and J lost 5 bases; unmatched junction nucleotides: 4. The CDR3 here is CASSESRGQYQPQHF. CDR3 sequence (DNA): TGCGCCAGCAGTGAGTCCCGGGGACAGTATCAGCCCCAGCATTTT.

The CDR3 bases are TGTGCCAGCAGTGGGTTTCAGAGACAGGCCGGAAACACCATATATTTT. This sequence encodes CASSGFQRQAGNTIYF. This chain connects TRBV2 to TRBJ1-3; perhaps TRBD1 as D (6 bases). This CDR3 is built from 16 residues. Germline V gene lookup returns CDR1 SNHLY and CDR2 FYNNEI. V lost 4 bases to trimming and J lost 4 bases, with 17 bases between them.

The rearrangement links TRBV15 to TRBJ2-3; unclear D gene. Germline V gives CDR1 LNHNV, CDR2 YYDKDF (reference sequence). CDR3 size: 16 residues. The V end was cut by 5 bases, the J end by 0 bases, with 15 bases between. The CDR3 sequence: CATSDPLVRSTDTQYF. The CDR3 region has the DNA TGTGCCACCAGCGATCCACTGGTACGAAGCACAGATACGCAGTATTTT.

This rearrangement joins TRBV11-1 to TRBJ1-6, with TRBD1 identical over 7 bases. The CDR3 extends over 14 amino acids. Trimming cost V 5 bases and J 8 bases; bases outside gene matches: 6. Germline CDR1 is SGHAT and CDR2 is FQDESV (reference sequence). The CDR3 DNA reads as TGTGCCAGCAGCCTCGACAGGGTTGATTCACCCCTCCACTTT. This encodes CASSLDRVDSPLHF. Full variable domain (missing parts from reference TRBV11-1 and TRBJ1-6): EAEVAQSPRYKITEKSQAVAFWCDPISGHATLYWYRQILGQGPELLVQFQDESVVDDSQLPKDRFSAERLKGVDSTLKIQPAELGDSAMYLCASSLDRVDSPLHFGNGTRLTVT.

V usage is TRBV5-6 and J usage is TRBJ1-2, with a tentative D call TRBD1 (5 bases). Germline V gene sequence: CDR1 SGHDT, CDR2 YYEEEE. Trimming removed 0 bases at V and 4 bases at J, with 10 bases between. The CDR3 contains 14 residues. The chain's CDR3 is CASSLVWGGYGYTF. The CDR3 DNA is TGTGCCAGCAGCTTGGTGTGGGGGGGCTATGGCTACACCTTC.

The chain has TRBV27 and TRBJ1-5; D remains ambiguous. There are 14 residues in the CDR3. Germline values: CDR1 MNHEY, CDR2 SMNVEV (reference sequence). Trimming pared 4 bases from V and 3 bases from J, leaving 10 bases between. CDR3 residues: CASSSPGLNQPQHF. The CDR3 nucleotides are TGTGCCAGCAGTTCACCTGGACTCAATCAGCCCCAGCATTTT.